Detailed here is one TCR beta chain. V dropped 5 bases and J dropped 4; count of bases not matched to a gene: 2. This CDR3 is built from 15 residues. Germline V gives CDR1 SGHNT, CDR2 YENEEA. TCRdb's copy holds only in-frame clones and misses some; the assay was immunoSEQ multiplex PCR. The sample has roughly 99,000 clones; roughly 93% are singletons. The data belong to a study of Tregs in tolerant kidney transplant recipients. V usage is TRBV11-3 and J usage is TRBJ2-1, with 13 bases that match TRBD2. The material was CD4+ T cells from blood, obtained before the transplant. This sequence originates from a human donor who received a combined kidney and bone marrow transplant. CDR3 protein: CASSRGLAGYNEQFF. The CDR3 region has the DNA TGTGCCAGCAGCCGGGGACTAGCGGGGTACAATGAGCAGTTCTTC.